This record concerns one T cell receptor beta chain sequence. The sample comes from a study of patients and donors after allogeneic stem cell transplantation. The CDR3 totals 12 residues. Germline trimming cut 11 bases from V and 8 bases from J; bases unmatched to any gene: 7. The germline gives CDR1 SGHAT, CDR2 FQNNGV. TCRdb itself ran the RT-PCR reads through MiXCR, one entry per CDR3 protein. Counted here are about 960,000 distinct CDR3 sequences, about 20% occurring once; the ten biggest clones make up 5.5% to 6.5%. The sequencing sample was made of blood, either unsorted or a sorted T cell fraction (not recorded which). This TCR came from a human donor who was either an allogeneic HSCT recipient or a stem cell or donor lymphocyte infusion donor (not recorded which). It is not recorded whose cells these are; they may come from a transplant donor. The chain joins TRBV11-2 to TRBJ2-1, with TRBD2 matching 9 bases. The CDR3 sequence is CAVSGSNDEQFF. The CDR3 DNA sequence: TGTGCCGTTAGCGGGAGTAATGATGAGCAGTTCTTC.